Given below is one TCR beta chain in context. Here immunoSEQ multiplex PCR was the method, and the copy in TCRdb shows in-frame clones only, minus some. The data hold around 300,000 clones, with approximately 83% observed a single time. The data originate from a study of blood T cell repertoires in COVID-19. The V and J ends lost 4 bases and 3 bases, in that order; junction bases with no gene match: 5. The CDR3 is made up of 16 amino acids. In germline, CDR1 is MNHEY, CDR2 SVGEGT. This clonotype was sampled from a woman aged 50 to 65 who had recovered from COVID-19. The sequencing sample was made of peripheral blood. The chain combines TRBV6-2 or TRBV6-3 with TRBJ2-3; 12 bases agree with TRBD2. The CDR3 DNA sequence: TGTGCCAGCAGTTTCTCTCTAGCGGGGGGGACAGATACGCAGTATTTT. This translates into CASSFSLAGGTDTQYF.